The rows below give T cell receptor beta chains drawn from one sample of a study of radiation and T cells in renal cell carcinoma. Generated by immunoSEQ multiplex PCR, the TCRdb table keeps only in-frame clones and is missing some. The sample carries 70,000 or so clones, around 80% recorded once. Sequencing used blood, obtained from a patient whose treatment included radiotherapy and nephrectomy. The receptors come from a man aged 60 to 75 with renal cell carcinoma. The CDR3 runs from the conserved cysteine through the conserved F or W. A D gene is named only where the DNA matches it firmly. The size of a clone is reported for some rows only, either as once, few or many, or as a class for expanded clones.

18	.	TRBV18	TRBJ2-1	.	TGTGCCAGCTCACGAACAGGTTTGCTGGACTTGTCCTACAATGAGCAGTTCTTC	CASSRTGLLDLSYNEQFF
21	.	TRBV1	TRBJ2-2	.	TGCACCAGCAGCCAAGATATACCCTCCAGGGCGGATGTGCCGAACACCGGGGAGCTGTTTTTT	CTSSQDIPSRADVPNTGELFF
17	TRBD2	TRBV25-1	TRBJ2-1	.	TGTGCCAGCAGCTTACTTACGGGAGCGGGACTAAAGAATGAGCAGTTCTTC	CASSLLTGAGLKNEQFF
14	.	TRBV25-1	TRBJ2-7	.	TGTGCCAGCAGTCCTGGTATAGGGACCTACGAGCAGTACTTC	CASSPGIGTYEQYF
16	TRBD2	TRBV9	TRBJ2-5	.	TGTGCCAGCAGCACAGGACTAGCGGGAGCCCAAGAGACCCAGTACTTC	CASSTGLAGAQETQYF
15	.	TRBV5-1	TRBJ2-3	once	TGCGCCAGCAGCTTGAGGACCGGGATGGCAGATACGCAGTATTTT	CASSLRTGMADTQYF
18	TRBD2	TRBV5-1	TRBJ2-1	.	TGCGCCAGCAGCTTCGGGACTAGCGGGGGAAGCTCCTACAATGAGCAGTTCTTC	CASSFGTSGGSSYNEQFF
13	.	TRBV7-9	TRBJ2-2	.	TGTGCCAGCAGCTTTTGGTTCACCGGGGAGCTGTTTTTT	CASSFWFTGELFF
17	.	TRBV18	TRBJ2-6	once	TGTGCCAGCTCACCACCGACAGGAGGCACTGGGGCCAACGTCCTGACTTTC	CASSPPTGGTGANVLTF
12	TRBD1	TRBV29-1	TRBJ1-1	.	TGCAGCGGAGACAGGGGGCATACTGAAGCTTTCTTT	CSGDRGHTEAFF
15	.	TRBV4-2	TRBJ2-5	once	TGTGCCAGCAGCCGGGTCGGACAGCTCCAAGAGACCCAGTACTTC	CASSRVGQLQETQYF
11	.	TRBV20-1	TRBJ2-1	.	TGCAGTGCTAAACGGAACAATGAGCAGTTCTTC	CSAKRNNEQFF
15	.	TRBV4-3	TRBJ2-2	.	TGCGCCAGCAGCCAAGTTCCAGGGACGGTCGGGGAGCTGTTTTTT	CASSQVPGTVGELFF
16	.	TRBV28	TRBJ2-3	once	TGTGCCAGCAGTTTAAGTCCGGGGGCCCCCACAGATACGCAGTATTTT	CASSLSPGAPTDTQYF
16	TRBD2	TRBV9	TRBJ2-1	.	TGTGCCAGCAGCCCACTCATCCCGGGGGGGTGGGATGAGCAGTTCTTC	CASSPLIPGGWDEQFF
11	.	TRBV11-2	TRBJ2-7	once	TGTGCCAGCAGCCCCGCAAACGAGCAGTACTTC	CASSPANEQYF
15	.	TRBV10-3	TRBJ2-7	once	TGTGCCATCACTCAAAGACCGGGGGAAAACTACGAGCAGTACTTC	CAITQRPGENYEQYF
12	.	TRBV7-9	TRBJ2-7	once	TGTGCCAGCAGCTTTACACCCTACGAGCAGTACTTC	CASSFTPYEQYF
14	TRBD1	TRBV27	TRBJ1-5	once	TGTGCCAGCAGTTCATCGACAGGGAGTCAGCCCCAGCATTTT	CASSSSTGSQPQHF
14	TRBD2	TRBV7-2	TRBJ2-3	.	TGTGCCAGCAGCCCTGGGGGAGGGGTTGATACGCAGTATTTT	CASSPGGGVDTQYF
14	.	TRBV6-4	TRBJ2-7	few	TGTGCCAGCAGGGGGGGGCCGGGTTCCTACGAGCAGTACTTC	CASRGGPGSYEQYF
13	.	TRBV19	TRBJ2-7	.	TGTGCCAGTAATATGATGCCTCGGTACGAGCAGTACTTC	CASNMMPRYEQYF
16	TRBD1	TRBV9	TRBJ2-5	.	TGTGCCAGCAGCCTCCATAGACAGGGACAACAAGAGACCCAGTACTTC	CASSLHRQGQQETQYF
15	.	TRBV19	TRBJ1-5	.	TGTGCCAGTAGTATAGTAGGAGGGGGCAATCAGCCCCAGCATTTT	CASSIVGGGNQPQHF
14	.	TRBV11-3	TRBJ2-1	few	TGTGCCAGCAGCTTGGGCGGGAATGACAATGAGCAGTTCTTC	CASSLGGNDNEQFF
14	.	TRBV7-2	TRBJ2-5	.	TGTGCCAGCAGCTTAGGTGGACTCCAAGAGACCCAGTACTTC	CASSLGGLQETQYF
14	TRBD1	TRBV30	TRBJ2-3	.	TGTGCCTGGGGCCGGACAGGGGGCACAGATACGCAGTATTTT	CAWGRTGGTDTQYF
13	.	TRBV6-5	TRBJ1-2	.	TGTGCCAGCAGTTCCAGAGCTAACTATGGCTACACCTTC	CASSSRANYGYTF
13	.	TRBV6-5	TRBJ1-1	.	TGTGCCAGCAGTCTGACAGGTAACACTGAAGCTTTCTTT	CASSLTGNTEAFF
16	TRBD1	TRBV25-1	TRBJ1-5	.	TGTGCCAGTAGGTCTTCTCGACAGGGTCTTCATCAGCCCCAGCATTTT	CASRSSRQGLHQPQHF
15	.	TRBV28	TRBJ1-5	.	TGTGCCAGCCTAAACTCGGGCAGATTAAATCAGCCCCAGCATTTT	CASLNSGRLNQPQHF
15	TRBD2	TRBV4-1	TRBJ2-5	.	TGCGCCAGCAGCCAAGTCGGACTAGCCCGAGAGACCCAGTACTTC	CASSQVGLARETQYF
14	.	TRBV11-2	TRBJ1-4	.	TGTGCCAGCAGCCTTATCAGGAGGGATGAAAAACTGTTTTTT	CASSLIRRDEKLFF
13	TRBD2	TRBV7-2	TRBJ2-3	.	TGTGCCAGCAGCGGGGACTACCAAGATACGCAGTATTTT	CASSGDYQDTQYF
15	.	TRBV7-2	TRBJ2-3	.	TGTGCCAGCAGCTTAGGTGCCCAGCAGTCAGATACGCAGTATTTT	CASSLGAQQSDTQYF
15	TRBD1	TRBV28	TRBJ1-2	.	TGTGCCAGCAGTTTTGCTATGACAGGGTCTAAAGGCTACACCTTC	CASSFAMTGSKGYTF
16	.	TRBV29-1	TRBJ1-2	.	TGCAGCGTTGCCGGCAGGTCTGTGGATGTCAACTATGGCTACACCTTC	CSVAGRSVDVNYGYTF
16	.	TRBV13	TRBJ1-3	.	TGTGCCAGCAGCCCCGGGGGCCAGACTTCCGGAAACACCATATATTTT	CASSPGGQTSGNTIYF
15	.	TRBV7-2	TRBJ2-1	.	TGTGCCAGCAGCTTAGAGGCTAGCGTCTACAATGAGCAGTTCTTC	CASSLEASVYNEQFF
15	TRBD1	TRBV5-5	TRBJ2-7	.	TGTGCCAGCAGGGTAGGGACAGGGGAGACCTACGAGCAGTACTTC	CASRVGTGETYEQYF
15	TRBD1	TRBV13	TRBJ2-2	.	TGTGCCAGCAGCTTAGAGGACAGGGAATCCGGGGAGCTGTTTTTT	CASSLEDRESGELFF
14	.	TRBV6-1	TRBJ2-3	.	TGTGCCAGCAGTGGCCAACTCAGCACAGATACGCAGTATTTT	CASSGQLSTDTQYF
15	.	TRBV9	TRBJ2-1	.	TGTGCCAGCAGCATCCTCGGGACTGACACAAATGAGCAGTTCTTC	CASSILGTDTNEQFF
17	TRBD1	TRBV18	TRBJ1-3	.	TGTGCCAGCTCACCTACAGGACGGACAGGCCGTCGGGACACCATATATTTT	CASSPTGRTGRRDTIYF
13	.	TRBV6-5	TRBJ1-2	.	TGTGCCAGCAGTTACTCGAACGCGGGCGGCTACACCTTC	CASSYSNAGGYTF
14	TRBD1	TRBV6-5	TRBJ2-7	.	TGTGCCAGCAGACGGGACAGGGAGACCTACGAGCAGTACTTC	CASRRDRETYEQYF